This note documents a single TCR beta chain sequence. As yet, its antigen is unknown. Genomic DNA of each subset was evenly split across several immunoSEQ plates. Per sorted-subset replicate PCR, input was approximately 0.2 ug DNA, representing tens of thousands of T cell genomes. Here immunoSEQ multiplex PCR was the method, and the copy in TCRdb shows in-frame clones only, minus some. The table lists under 1,100,000 clones, approximately 78% of them singletons. The sample originates from a study of shared clonotypes between healthy human individuals. Findings and caveats of the study: Naive CD4 clonotype sharing across a few donors was about 5.3%.

The donors, all of them Caucasian adults, lived in Nashville, Tennessee. The germline gives CDR1 KGHSH, CDR2 LQKENI. There are 16 residues in the CDR3. V lost 3 bases, J lost 0 bases, and 14 bases lay in between. This receptor was obtained from a man aged 18 to 29 in good health. Some clones in this sample may be carry-over from other donors' samples. Sequenced sample: memory CD4+ T cells from PBMCs. As for subset: CD45RA-negative fraction. V is TRBV18 and J is TRBJ1-1, with D maybe TRBD1 (5 bases). The CDR3 bases are TGTGCCAGCTCACCTCAGGGCATCGGGGTGAACACTGAAGCTTTCTTT. Encoded protein: CASSPQGIGVNTEAFF.